This T cell receptor beta chain was identified in a study of long-term antiretroviral therapy in people with HIV. Study-level results: Before ART, certain clones expanded, and these dominated the repertoire at all time points.

CDR1 and CDR2 (germline): SGHRS, YFSETQ. The CDR3 loop spans 14 amino acids. V was clipped by 0 bases and J by 2 bases; unmatched bases: 1. Sequencing used immunoSEQ v3.0 at survey level. Each sample had sequencing targeting roughly 35,000-55,000 T-cell genomes. Clones were read by immunoSEQ multiplex PCR, and TCRdb kept only the in-frame ones, dropping some. Of approximately 33,000 clones listed, roughly 85% were seen once; the top ten hold around 3.7%. This clone was picked up one time. Its antigen remains unknown. The chain recombines TRBV5-1 with TRBJ2-7, with 8 bases lining up with TRBD1. The sequence was collected from a man aged 18 to 30 with HIV. The material sequenced was unsorted PBMCs, taken 0.8 years before starting antiretroviral therapy. The CDR3 coding sequence is TGCGCCAGCAGCTTGGGGACAGGGACCTACGAGCAGTACTTC. Translation: CASSLGTGTYEQYF.